The 10 T cell receptor beta chains given below trace back to one sample, sequenced in a study of T cell responses to AZD1222 COVID-19 vaccine. Profiling relied on immunoSEQ multiplex PCR, and the TCRdb table lists in-frame clones only, not all of them. The data show fewer than 200,000 clones, more than 85% seen once. Sequenced here: peripheral blood, sampled 28 days after the second AZD1222 dose. The source is an adult who received the AZD1222 COVID-19 vaccine.

The V call is TRBV18, the J call TRBJ2-1, with 9 bases that match TRBD1. The CDR3 is 17 residues long. V lost 4 bases, J lost 7 bases, and 14 bases stayed unmatched. Per germline, CDR1 KGHSH and CDR2 LQKENI. The CDR3 region has the DNA TGTGCCAGCTCACTCACTACGGGACAGGGTTATGTAAATGAGCAGTTCTTC. This encodes CASSLTTGQGYVNEQFF.

The chain joins TRBV30 to TRBJ2-1; TRBD2 aligns across 11 bases. The trim removed 2 bases at V and 3 bases at J, leaving 9 bases unmatched. This CDR3 is 17 amino acids long. Looked up from germline, CDR1 is GTSNPN and CDR2 is SVGIG (reference sequence). CDR3 loop: CAWSPRTSGFRYNEQFF. As DNA, the CDR3 is TGTGCCTGGAGTCCACGGACTAGCGGGTTTCGCTACAATGAGCAGTTCTTC.

V gene TRBV29-1 combines with J gene TRBJ1-1; no clear D gene. The CDR3 sequence is 14 residues long. Germline V gene sequence: CDR1 SQVTM, CDR2 ANQGSEA. V was clipped by 0 bases and J by 2 bases, with 10 bases between them. The CDR3 here is CSVEDLRRNTEAFF. The CDR3 DNA reads TGCAGCGTTGAAGACCTCCGACGAAACACTGAAGCTTTCTTT.

V gene TRBV30 combines with J gene TRBJ2-2, with D perhaps TRBD1 or TRBD2 (5 bases each). CDR1 and CDR2 from the germline V gene are GTSNPN and SVGIG (reference sequence). The CDR3 runs to 15 residues. Trimming cost V 0 bases and J 7 bases, with 15 bases left between them. Written as DNA, the CDR3 is TGTGCCTGGAGTGTAAATCAGGGAGTAGGCGGGGAGCTGTTTTTT. Translating it yields CAWSVNQGVGGELFF.

The chain links TRBV5-8 to TRBJ2-1; the match to TRBD1 covers 8 bases. V was pared by 2 bases and J by 8 bases, with 6 bases of the junction left unmatched. Germline CDR1 SGHTS, CDR2 YDEGEE. The CDR3 has 14 residues. The CDR3 region has the DNA TGTGCCAGCAGCTTCTACAGGGGGACGGATGAGCAGTTCTTC. Its protein is CASSFYRGTDEQFF.

V and J are TRBV6-4 and TRBJ2-1, with 12 nucleotides matching TRBD2. The CDR3 is made up of 15 amino acids. The J segment lost 3 bases and the V segment lost 3 bases, leaving 0 bases of the junction unmatched. The germline V gene encodes CDR1 MRHNA and CDR2 SNTAGT. The chain's CDR3 is CASSETSGGYNEQFF. Here the CDR3 DNA reads TGTGCCAGCAGTGAGACTAGCGGGGGCTACAATGAGCAGTTCTTC.

V usage is TRBV7-6 and J usage is TRBJ2-3, with TRBD2 as a possible D gene (6 bases). V shed 4 bases and J shed 0 bases, with 8 bases lying between them. Per germline, CDR1 SGHVS and CDR2 FNYEAQ. There are 14 residues in the CDR3. CDR3 residues: CASSSGTSTDTQYF. The CDR3 bases are TGTGCCAGCAGCTCGGGGACTAGCACAGATACGCAGTATTTT.

The CDR3 DNA follows: TGCGCCAGCAGCCATCCCGGACAGAGCACAGATACGCAGTATTTT. As protein: CASSHPGQSTDTQYF. The V call is TRBV4-1, the J call TRBJ2-3; tentative D call: TRBD1 (6 bases). V lost 3 bases, J lost 0 bases, and 10 bases lay in between. There are 15 residues in the CDR3. Germline loops: CDR1 MGHRA, CDR2 YSYEKL.

The genes are TRBV24-1 and TRBJ1-1, with no clear D. CDR3 size: 13 residues. V lost 3 bases and J 1 base, leaving 5 bases between the germline ends. Germline values: CDR1 KGHDR, CDR2 SFDVKD. The CDR3 nucleotides are TGTGCCACCAGTGATGCAGGGAACACTGAAGCTTTCTTT. This encodes CATSDAGNTEAFF.

The chain joins TRBV29-1 to TRBJ1-1, with D perhaps matching TRBD1 (5 bases). The ends were cut back, 6 bases at V and 0 bases at J, with 17 bases in the middle. The length of the CDR3 is 15 residues. Per the germline V gene, CDR1 is SQVTM and CDR2 is ANQGSEA. The CDR3 region is CSVGGGLPMNTEAFF. The CDR3 nucleotides are TGCAGCGTGGGGGGGGGACTACCTATGAACACTGAAGCTTTCTTT.